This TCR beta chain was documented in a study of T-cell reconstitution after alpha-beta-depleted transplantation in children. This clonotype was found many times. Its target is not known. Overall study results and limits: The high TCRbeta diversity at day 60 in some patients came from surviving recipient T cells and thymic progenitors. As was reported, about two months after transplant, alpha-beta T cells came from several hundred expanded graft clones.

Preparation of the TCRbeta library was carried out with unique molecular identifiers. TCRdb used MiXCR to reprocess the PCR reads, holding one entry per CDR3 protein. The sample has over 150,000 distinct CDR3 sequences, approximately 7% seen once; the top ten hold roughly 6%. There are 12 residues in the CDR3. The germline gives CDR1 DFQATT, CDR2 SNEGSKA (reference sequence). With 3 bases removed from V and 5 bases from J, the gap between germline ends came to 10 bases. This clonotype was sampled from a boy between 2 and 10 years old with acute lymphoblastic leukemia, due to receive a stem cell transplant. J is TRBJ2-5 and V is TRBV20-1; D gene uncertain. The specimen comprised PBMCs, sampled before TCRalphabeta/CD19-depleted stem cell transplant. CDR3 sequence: CSASLDRETQYF. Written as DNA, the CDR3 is TGCAGTGCTAGCCTCGACCGGGAGACCCAGTACTTC.